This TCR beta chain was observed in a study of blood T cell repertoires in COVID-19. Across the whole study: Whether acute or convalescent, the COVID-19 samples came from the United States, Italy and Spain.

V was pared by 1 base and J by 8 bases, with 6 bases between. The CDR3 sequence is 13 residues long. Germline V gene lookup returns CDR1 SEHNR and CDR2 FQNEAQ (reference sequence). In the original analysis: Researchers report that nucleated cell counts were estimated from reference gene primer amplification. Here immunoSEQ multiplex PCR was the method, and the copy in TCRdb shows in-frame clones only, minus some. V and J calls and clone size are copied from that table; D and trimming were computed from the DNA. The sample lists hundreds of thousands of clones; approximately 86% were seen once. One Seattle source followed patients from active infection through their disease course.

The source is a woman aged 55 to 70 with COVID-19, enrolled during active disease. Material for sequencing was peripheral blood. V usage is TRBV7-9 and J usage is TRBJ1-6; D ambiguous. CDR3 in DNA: TGTGCCAGCAGCTTAGATACAGATTCACCCCTCCACTTT. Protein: CASSLDTDSPLHF.